These T cell receptor beta chains were read from a single sample in a study of blood T cell repertoires in COVID-19. Profiled with immunoSEQ multiplex PCR; TCRdb holds only in-frame clones, not every one. The sample has about 86,000 clones; over 70% are singletons. Sample: peripheral blood. Source of these receptors: an elderly woman with active or convalescent COVID-19. Both conserved end residues are part of each CDR3.

v_gene	j_gene	CDR3aa
TRBV11-2	TRBJ2-7	CASSLIGDEQYF
TRBV10-1	TRBJ2-1	CASSGMIQGSSYNEQFF
TRBV7-8	TRBJ2-1	CASSKADRGGIGKFF
TRBV25-1	TRBJ1-1	CASSAWTSTEAFF
TRBV23-1	TRBJ1-4	CASSQSGWTENEKLFF
TRBV29-1	TRBJ1-4	CSVVGATNEKLFF
TRBV19	TRBJ1-2	CASSFAPGQRFYGYTF
TRBV5-6	TRBJ1-2	CASSLAARVRGYTF
TRBV5-1	TRBJ2-3	CASSLVAGGGADTQYF
TRBV6-5	TRBJ1-4	CASNRIGVNEKLFF
TRBV2	TRBJ1-2	CASSEEGQGDGYTF
TRBV4-1	TRBJ1-2	CASSQPPWGSGGYTF
TRBV5-8	TRBJ1-5	CASTPGRNQPQHF
TRBV7-9	TRBJ2-3	CASSALEVHTQYF
TRBV6-2/TRBV6-3	TRBJ2-1	CASSSLGLAGANEQFF
TRBV4-1	TRBJ2-7	CASSQDRVGEQYF
TRBV7-8	TRBJ2-3	CASSSGRGQTTDTQYF
TRBV7-8	TRBJ1-1	CASSLFRGREDTEAFF
TRBV27	TRBJ2-1	CASLPWGQAPNEQFF
TRBV4-1	TRBJ1-2	CASSQDPRNYGYTF
TRBV29-1	TRBJ2-6	CSVADRGLSSGANVLTF
TRBV7-3	TRBJ1-1	CASSPTSGALRMNTEAFF
TRBV4-1	TRBJ1-3	CASSLGGGLAGNTIYF
TRBV7-9	TRBJ2-3	CASSLTDTQYF
TRBV28	TRBJ2-5	CASSRRETQYF
TRBV7-9	TRBJ2-3	CASSSGGGSTDTQYF
TRBV28	TRBJ2-1	CASSETSGRGNEQFF
TRBV7-8	TRBJ2-1	CASSLGWRLAGDEQFF
TRBV11-3	TRBJ2-5	CASSPHSEATETQYF
TRBV20-1	TRBJ2-1	CSASTANEQFF
TRBV7-2	TRBJ2-1	CASRETSGRPRDEQFF
TRBV5-1	TRBJ2-1	CASSGLAGPGPYNEQFF
TRBV6-5	TRBJ1-3	CASGTAISGNTIYF
TRBV7-2	TRBJ2-5	CASSLLRAKETQYF
TRBV3-1/TRBV3-2	TRBJ1-5	CASSQEGRSRGTGLYQPQHF
TRBV5-8	TRBJ2-3	CASSALQGKMTDTQYF
TRBV7-9	TRBJ1-4	CASRPRGTTNEKLFF
TRBV7-9	TRBJ2-5	CASSLAAGGYETQYF
TRBV7-2	TRBJ2-1	CASSPLGGGTYNEQFF
TRBV6-2/TRBV6-3	TRBJ2-1	CASSYSSGGGRARNEQFF
TRBV5-1	TRBJ1-3	CASSLGDSSGNTIYF
TRBV7-8	TRBJ1-4	CASSSTGVNEKLFF
TRBV6-6	TRBJ2-7	CASRASQNEQYF
TRBV18	TRBJ2-7	CATTGATGALHEQYF
TRBV3-1/TRBV3-2	TRBJ1-2	CASSQDGGRGYTF
TRBV12-3/TRBV12-4	TRBJ1-1	CASSYLTEAFF
TRBV15	TRBJ2-2	CATSRDLTSGSRYTGELFF
TRBV10-1	TRBJ2-2	CASTEPDRLGGELFF
TRBV6-5	TRBJ1-2	CASSLDLPYGYTF
TRBV11-3	TRBJ2-1	CASSPLLTSTGKEQFF
TRBV7-9	TRBJ1-1	CASSFFEGTEAFF